This T cell receptor beta chain was found in a study of cytomegalovirus exposure and HLA in healthy donors. Findings of the study overall: Per a later analysis, HLA-associated TCR beta chains showed more clonal expansion than other, equally common TCR beta chains. What TCR beta sequences reportedly achieved was accurate prediction of HLA-A and HLA-B alleles in most subjects.

The germline CDR1 and CDR2 sequences are MDHEN and SYDVKM. The CDR3 sequence is 14 residues long. V lost 5 bases and J 2 bases, leaving 7 bases between the germline ends. PCR was performed using 60 Vbeta and 13 Jbeta primers. Some clones are missing from TCRdb's copy, which holds only in-frame ones; the method was immunoSEQ multiplex PCR. The sample carries roughly 80,000 clones, roughly 84% recorded once. Samples came from healthy bone marrow donors. Nominally healthy donors provided the samples, though records likely missed some immune exposures. Regarding this clone: Its cognate antigen is unknown.

The sequencing input was PBMCs. The receptor was isolated from a woman between 45 and 60 years old in good health and CMV-seronegative. The V and J genes are TRBV28 and TRBJ2-6; a weak D match, TRBD2 (6 bases). The CDR3 loop reads CASSREAGANVLTF. The CDR3 nucleotides read TGTGCCAGCAGTAGGGAGGCTGGGGCCAACGTCCTGACTTTC. Together with reference TRBV28 and TRBJ2-6, the CDR3 gives the full variable domain: DVKVTQSSRYLVKRTGEKVFLECVQDMDHENMFWYRQDPGLGLRLIYFSYDVKMKEKGDIPEGYSVSREKKERFSLILESASTNQTSMYLCASSREAGANVLTFGAGSRLTVL.